A selection of T cell receptor beta chains follows, all from one sample in a study of sequential checkpoint blockade in melanoma. Produced via immunoSEQ multiplex PCR; TCRdb's table is partial and in-frame only. Found here are about 21,000 clones, approximately 81% of them singletons; the top ten hold 10%. The sample here was CD8+ T cells sorted from blood (inferred from file names), taken from a patient given nivolumab and ipilimumab in sequence. The source of these receptors is a human donor with melanoma. Both conserved end residues are part of each CDR3. D genes are given only for firm matches. Rows may omit the clone size; those that give it use once, few, many or a size class.

V: TRBV10-1; D: TRBD1; size: .; J: TRBJ2-7; CDR3: CASKEGQGPTYEQYF; DNA: TGCGCCAGCAAAGAAGGACAGGGGCCGACCTACGAGCAGTACTTC
V: TRBV30; D: .; size: few; J: TRBJ1-1; CDR3: CAWSVKRHTEAFF; DNA: TGTGCCTGGAGTGTAAAGCGCCACACTGAAGCTTTCTTT
V: TRBV5-6; D: .; size: .; J: TRBJ2-4; CDR3: CASSLANIGRHIQYF; DNA: TGTGCCAGCAGCTTGGCAAACATAGGGAGGCACATTCAGTACTTC
V: TRBV6-1; D: .; size: .; J: TRBJ2-7; CDR3: CASSEGILPRTYEQYF; DNA: TGTGCCAGCAGTGAAGGAATACTGCCGAGAACCTACGAGCAGTACTTC
V: TRBV12-5; D: .; size: .; J: TRBJ2-1; CDR3: CASGPGVLVSNEQFF; DNA: TGTGCTAGTGGTCCGGGGGTATTGGTCTCCAATGAGCAGTTCTTC
V: TRBV19; D: TRBD1; size: .; J: TRBJ1-2; CDR3: CASTGGYGYTF; DNA: TGTGCCAGTACAGGGGGCTATGGCTACACCTTC
V: TRBV9; D: .; size: .; J: TRBJ2-7; CDR3: CASSTEGLSSYEQYF; DNA: TGTGCCAGCAGCACGGAGGGACTTAGCTCCTACGAGCAGTACTTC
V: TRBV6-1; D: .; size: medium-sized; J: TRBJ1-1; CDR3: CASSENGEAFF; DNA: TGTGCCAGCAGTGAAAACGGTGAAGCTTTCTTT
V: TRBV5-1; D: TRBD1; size: once; J: TRBJ1-6; CDR3: CASSLDIRQGYNSPLHF; DNA: TGCGCCAGCAGCTTGGATATCCGACAGGGGTATAATTCACCCCTCCACTTT
V: TRBV27; D: TRBD2; size: .; J: TRBJ2-2; CDR3: CASKLGTSGGAGYTGELFF; DNA: TGTGCCAGCAAACTCGGGACTAGCGGGGGGGCCGGGTACACCGGGGAGCTGTTTTTT
V: TRBV9; D: .; size: .; J: TRBJ1-4; CDR3: CASSVGGGKLFF; DNA: TGTGCCAGCAGCGTAGGAGGCGGCAAACTGTTTTTT
V: TRBV2; D: TRBD1; size: medium-sized; J: TRBJ1-2; CDR3: CASSEAGGYGYTF; DNA: TGTGCCAGCAGTGAAGCAGGGGGCTACGGCTACACCTTC
V: TRBV5-1; D: TRBD1; size: .; J: TRBJ2-7; CDR3: CASSYEKTGGVYEQYF; DNA: TGCGCCAGCAGCTACGAAAAGACAGGGGGAGTCTACGAGCAGTACTTC
V: TRBV27; D: .; size: .; J: TRBJ2-5; CDR3: CASSLWGDQETQYF; DNA: TGTGCCAGCAGTTTATGGGGGGACCAAGAGACCCAGTACTTC
V: TRBV11-3; D: TRBD1; size: .; J: TRBJ2-7; CDR3: CASSLGTGVDDEQYF; DNA: TGTGCCAGCAGCTTAGGGACAGGGGTGGACGACGAGCAGTACTTC
V: TRBV7-9; D: .; size: .; J: TRBJ2-7; CDR3: CASSLDPPYTYEQYF; DNA: TGTGCCAGCAGCTTAGATCCACCCTATACCTACGAGCAGTACTTC
V: TRBV29-1; D: .; size: .; J: TRBJ2-7; CDR3: CSVETVLSYEQYF; DNA: TGCAGCGTCGAGACAGTTCTGTCCTACGAGCAGTACTTC
V: TRBV7-8; D: .; size: .; J: TRBJ2-7; CDR3: CASSTLDGHYEQYF; DNA: TGTGCCAGCAGCACGTTGGACGGACACTACGAGCAGTACTTC
V: TRBV7-2; D: .; size: few; J: TRBJ1-2; CDR3: CASSLGADTVYGYTF; DNA: TGTGCCAGCAGCTTAGGTGCGGACACCGTATATGGCTACACCTTC
V: TRBV5-1; D: TRBD2; size: .; J: TRBJ2-5; CDR3: CASSLALSLAGQETQYF; DNA: TGCGCCAGCAGCTTGGCCCTTTCACTAGCGGGACAAGAGACCCAGTACTTC